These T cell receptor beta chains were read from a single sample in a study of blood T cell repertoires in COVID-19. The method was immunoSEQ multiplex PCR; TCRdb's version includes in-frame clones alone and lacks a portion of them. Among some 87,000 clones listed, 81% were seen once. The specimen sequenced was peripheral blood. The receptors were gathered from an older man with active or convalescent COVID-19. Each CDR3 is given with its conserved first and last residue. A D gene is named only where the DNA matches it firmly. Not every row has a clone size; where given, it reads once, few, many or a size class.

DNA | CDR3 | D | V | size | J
TGTGCCACCAGCGGAACGCCACAGGTCCGGAACACCGGGGAGCTGTTTTTT | CATSGTPQVRNTGELFF | - | TRBV15 | once | TRBJ2-2
TGTGCCAGCAGTTATGACAGGATGGGCTATGGCTACACCTTC | CASSYDRMGYGYTF | - | TRBV5-4 | - | TRBJ1-2
TGTGCCAGCAGTTACTCGAGAACCGGGGGGGGCACTGAAGCTTTCTTT | CASSYSRTGGGTEAFF | - | TRBV6-5 | - | TRBJ1-1
TGTGCCAGCAGTGAAGTCGGTTACGAGCAGTACTTC | CASSEVGYEQYF | - | TRBV2 | once | TRBJ2-7
TGTGCCAGTAGTACGGCGGTAAGCACAGATACGCAGTATTTT | CASSTAVSTDTQYF | - | TRBV19 | - | TRBJ2-3
TGTGCCACCCGCGGGCTGACAGGCTCTAATGAAAAACTGTTTTTT | CATRGLTGSNEKLFF | - | TRBV6-5 | - | TRBJ1-4
TGTGCCAGTAGTATCCCCAATGCCGGGGAGCTGTTTTTT | CASSIPNAGELFF | - | TRBV19 | - | TRBJ2-2
TGTGCCAGCAACGTTGCCGGAGTTGCACCCCTCCACTTT | CASNVAGVAPLHF | - | TRBV28 | - | TRBJ1-6
TGTGCCAGCTCACCTACGACGGGGGGCGGAAACATTCAGTACTTC | CASSPTTGGGNIQYF | - | TRBV18 | - | TRBJ2-4
TGTGCCAGCAGCTTAGCCTCCGGGACTTATCCTTCACCCCTCCACTTT | CASSLASGTYPSPLHF | - | TRBV11-2 | - | TRBJ1-6
TGTGCCAGCAGCGCCCAAACCCCCGGGACAGGGAATCAGCCCCAGCATTTT | CASSAQTPGTGNQPQHF | TRBD1 | TRBV5-5 | - | TRBJ1-5
TGTGCCAGCAGCCTGACAGGGGGCAACCCAGATACGCAGTATTTT | CASSLTGGNPDTQYF | TRBD1 | TRBV7-9 | - | TRBJ2-3
TGTGCCAGCAGCCCCCCCTTCTCTGGACAGGGCTATAATTCACCCCTCCACTTT | CASSPPFSGQGYNSPLHF | TRBD1 | TRBV11-2 | - | TRBJ1-6
TGTGCCAGCAGCTGGGCTGCGAGACCCAACTCCTACGAGCAGTACTTC | CASSWAARPNSYEQYF | - | TRBV5-4 | - | TRBJ2-7
TGTGCCAGCAGCCTTCGTCGGGACAGGGGAGAAGGTGGCTACACCTTC | CASSLRRDRGEGGYTF | TRBD1 | TRBV4-2 | - | TRBJ1-2
TGTGCCAGCAGCTCAAGCGATAGCAATCAGCCCCAGCATTTT | CASSSSDSNQPQHF | - | TRBV7-8 | - | TRBJ1-5
TGTGCCAGCTCACCATCTCGTGGCCATGGCTACACCTTC | CASSPSRGHGYTF | - | TRBV18 | once | TRBJ1-2
TGCGCCAGCAGCTTGGGGGTGGGAGTGAGCTCTGGAAACACCATATATTTT | CASSLGVGVSSGNTIYF | - | TRBV5-1 | - | TRBJ1-3
TGTGCCAGCAGCACTAGCGGGGGGATCCAAGAGACCCAGTACTTC | CASSTSGGIQETQYF | TRBD2 | TRBV7-9 | - | TRBJ2-5
TGTGCCAGCAGCCCGTCCGGAAGGGGGTACGGTAATGAAAAACTGTTTTTT | CASSPSGRGYGNEKLFF | - | TRBV11-2 | - | TRBJ1-4
TGTGCCAGCAGCCTAGGGGGACTAGCGGGGCTCGAGCAGTACTTC | CASSLGGLAGLEQYF | TRBD2 | TRBV7-2 | - | TRBJ2-7
TGCGCCAGCAGCCGGGGACTAGCGGGGAGAACCCAAGAGACCCAGTACTTC | CASSRGLAGRTQETQYF | TRBD2 | TRBV5-1 | once | TRBJ2-5
TGTGCCAGCAGTTACTCAAGGGCGGGGACGCCCGGGGAGCTGTTTTTT | CASSYSRAGTPGELFF | - | TRBV6-6 | many | TRBJ2-2
TGTGCCAGCAGCGCGGACAGGGACCAGCCCCAGCATTTT | CASSADRDQPQHF | TRBD1 | TRBV6-5 | - | TRBJ1-5
TGTGCCAGCAGTTTGGGACAGGGGATCGCTGAAGCTTTCTTT | CASSLGQGIAEAFF | TRBD1 | TRBV27 | - | TRBJ1-1
TGTGCCAGCAGCCAAGATGGAATTAGGACTAGCGGATCCTACGAGCAGTACTTC | CASSQDGIRTSGSYEQYF | TRBD2 | TRBV4-2 | few | TRBJ2-7
TGCAGCGTTGGGGCTAGCGGGGGGTATGAGCAGTTCTTC | CSVGASGGYEQFF | TRBD2 | TRBV29-1 | - | TRBJ2-1
TGTGCCAGCAGCACACAGGGGGGAGCTAACTATGGCTACACCTTC | CASSTQGGANYGYTF | TRBD1 | TRBV6-4 | few | TRBJ1-2
TGTGCCAGCAGCTTCCAGCGGGGGCCGAGGGAGCAGTACTTC | CASSFQRGPREQYF | TRBD2 | TRBV5-4 | few | TRBJ2-7
TGTGCCAGCAGGGCAGGCTCCTACGAGCAGTACTTC | CASRAGSYEQYF | - | TRBV2 | - | TRBJ2-7
TGTGCCAGCTCAATTACAGGGGGCTACGAGCAGTACTTC | CASSITGGYEQYF | TRBD1 | TRBV18 | - | TRBJ2-7
TGTGCCAGCTCACCTCAGGGGGCGGACACCATATATTTT | CASSPQGADTIYF | TRBD1 | TRBV18 | - | TRBJ1-3
TGTGCCAGCAGCCGGGGGAGCCCTTCTTCCTACGAGCAGTACTTC | CASSRGSPSSYEQYF | - | TRBV7-9 | - | TRBJ2-7
TGTGCCAGCAGACGGACCCGACAGGGGACGGAGACCCAGTACTTC | CASRRTRQGTETQYF | TRBD1 | TRBV6-5 | - | TRBJ2-5
TGTGCCAGCTCACCCGGACAGGGAGGATCCTACGAGCAGTACTTC | CASSPGQGGSYEQYF | TRBD1 | TRBV18 | - | TRBJ2-7
TGTGCCAGCAGCGGGGCAGGGGTTGCCGGGGAGCTGTTTTTT | CASSGAGVAGELFF | - | TRBV7-2 | - | TRBJ2-2
TGTGCCAGCAGCCTTAGCGGGGGGGCTGGAGATACGCAGTATTTT | CASSLSGGAGDTQYF | TRBD2 | TRBV4-2 | - | TRBJ2-3
TGTGCCAGTAGTGCTCTCCAGTATGAAAAACTGTTTTTT | CASSALQYEKLFF | - | TRBV19 | - | TRBJ1-4
TGTGCCAGCAGCCTTCTAGCGGGGGGGCCCACAGATACGCAGTATTTT | CASSLLAGGPTDTQYF | TRBD2 | TRBV7-2 | - | TRBJ2-3
TGTGCCAGCAGCTTAGGAGCGGGGGGCACAGATACGCAGTATTTT | CASSLGAGGTDTQYF | TRBD2 | TRBV11-3 | - | TRBJ2-3
TGTGCCAGCAGGTATACAGGACAGACCTATGGCTACACCTTC | CASRYTGQTYGYTF | - | TRBV6-5 | - | TRBJ1-2
TGTGCCAGCAGCTTAGAGACGGGTTATGGCTACACCTTC | CASSLETGYGYTF | - | TRBV7-9 | - | TRBJ1-2
TGCGCCAGCACGACAGGGGGGCCCTATGGCTACACCTTC | CASTTGGPYGYTF | TRBD1 | TRBV5-1 | few | TRBJ1-2
TGTGCCAGCAGCCTATCAGGGGAAAAACTGTTTTTT | CASSLSGEKLFF | - | TRBV27 | once | TRBJ1-4
TGTGCCAGCAGCGTAGCGGCTACAGGAACTTACGAGCAGTACTTC | CASSVAATGTYEQYF | - | TRBV9 | - | TRBJ2-7
TGTGCCAGCAGCTTAAGAGCCCCTTTGAGCTATGGCTACACCTTC | CASSLRAPLSYGYTF | - | TRBV7-3 | - | TRBJ1-2
TGTGCCAGCAGCCTTCCCCTAGCGCCTTACGAGCAGTACTTC | CASSLPLAPYEQYF | - | TRBV11-2 | - | TRBJ2-7
TGTGCCAGCAGCCCTAACCGGCGGAGGGCTACGTTCTATGGCTACACCTTC | CASSPNRRRATFYGYTF | - | TRBV3-1/TRBV3-2 | - | TRBJ1-2
TGTGCCACCAGCAGAGATCCTTGGTCGGGGGGCACCGATCAGCCCCAGCATTTT | CATSRDPWSGGTDQPQHF | - | TRBV15 | - | TRBJ1-5
TGTGCCAGCAGTTTATTACAGAACACCGGGGAGCTGTTTTTT | CASSLLQNTGELFF | - | TRBV28 | - | TRBJ2-2
TGTGCCAGCCACTCCTTCGGGGAACCGACGAATGGCTACACCTTC | CASHSFGEPTNGYTF | - | TRBV2 | - | TRBJ1-2
TGTGCCAGCAGTTTTGACAGGGATAATTCACCCCTCCACTTT | CASSFDRDNSPLHF | TRBD1 | TRBV7-9 | - | TRBJ1-6
TGTGCCAGCAGTTTAAATCTGGGACAGGGATCAATTGAAGCTTTCTTT | CASSLNLGQGSIEAFF | TRBD1 | TRBV28 | - | TRBJ1-1
TGTGCCAGCAGCCAAACGACTAGCGGGGGGTTAAAGCAGTACTTC | CASSQTTSGGLKQYF | TRBD2 | TRBV3-1/TRBV3-2 | - | TRBJ2-7
TGTGCCAGCAGCCCGAGGACAGGGGGAGATACGCAGTATTTT | CASSPRTGGDTQYF | TRBD1 | TRBV7-2 | - | TRBJ2-3
TGTGCCAGCAGCTTAAACAGGGGGCCATCCTATGGCTACACCTTC | CASSLNRGPSYGYTF | TRBD1 | TRBV5-4 | - | TRBJ1-2
TGTGCCAGCAGCGTCGGACTCCAGAGTTGGGAGCAGTACTTC | CASSVGLQSWEQYF | - | TRBV2 | - | TRBJ2-7